This entry lists 27 T cell receptor beta chains sequenced from one sample in a study of response to subunit inactivated influenza vaccine. Each CDR3 protein is one row after TCRdb ran MiXCR on the RT-PCR reads. The sample gives under 950,000 distinct CDR3 sequences, 21% of which show up once; about 9.4% is in the top ten. Sample: PBMCs from blood, taken roughly 5 days after vaccination. The source of these receptors is a man aged 45-65 years who received an inactivated influenza vaccine.

This clonotype was detected a few times. The chain couples TRBV30 to TRBJ2-7; a possible D gene is TRBD1 (6 bases). This CDR3 region has 13 residues. Germline V gene data show CDR1 as GTSNPN and CDR2 as SVGIG (reference sequence). The ends were cut back, 0 bases at V and 6 bases at J, with 12 bases in the middle. The CDR3 bases are TGTGCCTGGAGTGTACTTATAGGGGGCGAGCAGTACTTC. Its protein is CAWSVLIGGEQYF. Based on the CDR3 plus reference TRBV30 and TRBJ2-7, the full variable domain is SQTIHQWPATLVQPVGSPLSLECTVEGTSNPNLYWYRQAAGRGLQLLFYSVGIGQISSEVPQNLSASRPQDRQFILSSKKLLLSDSGFYLCAWSVLIGGEQYFGPGTRLTVT.

Here the CDR3 DNA reads TGTGCCATCAGTGGTCCGGCTAGCGGGAGCGGAGATACGCAGTATTTT. It is translated as CAISGPASGSGDTQYF. V and J are TRBV10-3 and TRBJ2-3; TRBD2 matches 10 bases. The CDR3 is 16 amino acids. CDR1 is ENHRY and CDR2 is SYGVKD in the germline V gene. Trimming cost V 4 bases and J 5 bases; bases outside gene matches: 9.

A few counts support this clonotype. CDR3 region: CASSPSAIVTEWGIVTEYNEQFF. The DNA for the CDR3 is TGTGCCAGCAGCCCTTCAGCCATTGTAACAGAATGGGGGATTGTAACAGAATACAATGAGCAGTTCTTC. The rearrangement links TRBV4-2 to TRBJ2-1; D possibly uses TRBD1 or TRBD2 (5 bases each). CDR3 length equals 23 residues. Trimming took 4 bases from V and 4 from J, leaving 38 bases between them. Per the germline V gene, CDR1 is LGHNA and CDR2 is YNFKEQ.

This clonotype was recorded a few times. The chain links TRBV20-1 to TRBJ2-1; 8 nucleotides match TRBD1. The V and J ends lost 1 base and 2 bases, in that order; junction bases with no gene match: 7. Germline V gene data show CDR1 as DFQATT and CDR2 as SNEGSKA (reference sequence). The CDR3 is 16 residues long. In nucleotides, the CDR3 is TGCAGTGCTAGAGCTATCCCGGGACAGGCCTACAATGAGCAGTTCTTC. Protein: CSARAIPGQAYNEQFF.

In its sample, this clonotype was seen a few times. This chain links TRBV29-1 with TRBJ2-5, with 12 bases matching TRBD2. The CDR3 has 14 residues. CDR1 SQVTM and CDR2 ANQGSEA come from the germline V gene. Unmatched junction bases numbered 3, after V lost 1 base and J lost 6 bases. DNA of the CDR3: TGCAGCGTTGAAGGGACTAGCGGGACCAAGACCCAGTACTTC. Translated: CSVEGTSGTKTQYF.

This chain connects TRBV12-3 or TRBV12-4 to TRBJ2-1; 9 bases map to TRBD1. This CDR3 region has 14 residues. V dropped 1 base and J dropped 8; count of bases not matched to a gene: 3. The CDR3 is CASSLEQGADEQFF. The CDR3 DNA reads TGTGCCAGCAGTTTAGAACAGGGGGCGGATGAGCAGTTCTTC.

There are a few counts of this clonotype. The genes are TRBV29-1 and TRBJ1-3; D gene unclear. This CDR3 is built from 12 residues. V lost 7 bases and J 0 bases, leaving 7 bases between the germline ends. CDR1 and CDR2 from the germline V gene are SQVTM and ANQGSEA. DNA of the CDR3: TGCAGCGCTGGGCACTCTGGAAACACCATATATTTT. Amino acid sequence: CSAGHSGNTIYF.

This clonotype came up a few times. V is TRBV7-6 and J is TRBJ2-2; the D is unclear. Trimming removed 3 bases at V and 0 bases at J, with 11 bases between. The germline CDR1 and CDR2 sequences are SGHVS and FNYEAQ. CDR3 length: 16 amino acids. CDR3 protein: CASSLAATSNTGELFF. In DNA form, the CDR3 reads TGTGCCAGCAGCTTGGCCGCCACTTCGAACACCGGGGAGCTGTTTTTT.

The genes are TRBV15 and TRBJ1-1; possibly TRBD1 for D (5 bases). Germline CDR1 reads LNHNV; CDR2 reads YYDKDF (reference sequence). V gave up 3 bases and J gave up 2 bases, with 13 bases separating them. This CDR3 is built from 15 residues. DNA for the CDR3: TGTGCCACCAGCAGTCCCTCGGGGCTCAACACTGAAGCTTTCTTT. It yields the protein CATSSPSGLNTEAFF.

The gene calls are TRBV7-9 and TRBJ2-1; TRBD1 agrees at 9 bases. In germline, CDR1 is SEHNR, CDR2 FQNEAQ (reference sequence). This CDR3 has 13 residues. V dropped 7 bases and J dropped 4; count of bases not matched to a gene: 2. The CDR3 DNA reads TGTGCCAGCAACAGGGGGCAATACAATGAGCAGTTCTTC. Translating it yields CASNRGQYNEQFF.

This clonotype was observed a few times. The V call is TRBV7-8, the J call TRBJ1-1; possible D gene TRBD1, 5 bases. The CDR3 contains 16 residues. The V gene's germline CDR1 is SGHVS and CDR2 FQNEAQ. The germline V and J ends were trimmed by 2 bases and 1 base, with 14 bases remaining between them. DNA for the CDR3: TGTGCCAGCAGCTTATTTTTTCAGGGACCGAACACTGAAGCTTTCTTT. Translated, it gives CASSLFFQGPNTEAFF.

This clonotype was observed a few times. The chain combines TRBV12-3 or TRBV12-4 with TRBJ1-1, with 9 bases that match TRBD1. V lost 5 bases, J lost 0 bases, and 7 bases stayed unmatched. The CDR3 totals 16 residues. CDR3 in amino acids: CASSQRTGAMNTEAFF. CDR3 nucleotide sequence: TGTGCCAGCAGTCAACGGACAGGGGCCATGAACACTGAAGCTTTCTTT.

Worth noting for this clonotype: The junction shows a germline mismatch at one end, possibly a read error. This chain links TRBV29-1 with TRBJ2-3; 10 bases fit TRBD2. CDR3 length equals 12 residues. From germline, CDR1 is SQVTM and CDR2 ANQGSEA. The CDR3 DNA sequence: TGCAGCGCAGGTCTAGCGGGAGATGCGCAGTATTTT. It yields the protein CSAGLAGDAQYF.

This clonotype was detected a few times. V and J are TRBV2 and TRBJ1-1; D is perhaps TRBD1 (6 bases). V lost 5 bases and J 1 base, leaving 11 bases between the germline ends. CDR3 length: 14 amino acids. Germline V gene data show CDR1 as SNHLY and CDR2 as FYNNEI. CDR3 region: CASSSQGKNTEAFF. In DNA, the CDR3 is TGTGCCAGCAGTAGCCAGGGGAAGAACACTGAAGCTTTCTTT.

In its sample, this clonotype was seen a few times. V and J are TRBV6-1 and TRBJ1-1; D remains ambiguous. Germline CDR1 reads MNHNS; CDR2 reads SASEGT. This CDR3 has 13 amino acids. Trimming left V 1 base short and J 5 bases short, with 8 bases between. The CDR3 sequence is CASSEESVTEAFF. The DNA of the CDR3 is TGTGCCAGCAGTGAAGAGAGTGTTACTGAAGCTTTCTTT.

A few counts support this clonotype. In DNA form, the CDR3 reads TGTGCCAGCAGTTACTCCCGGCTAGCCTTAAAGCAGTACTTC. Its protein product is CASSYSRLALKQYF. This chain connects TRBV6-5 to TRBJ2-7; maybe TRBD2 (5 bases). Germline CDR1 reads MNHEY; CDR2 reads SVGAGI. The CDR3 loop spans 14 amino acids. V lost 0 bases, J lost 8 bases, and 14 bases lay in between.

CDR3 nucleotides: TGCGCCAGCAGCGTCGAACCCCGCAGGACTAGCGGGAGTCAATCCTACAATGAGCAGTTCTTC. This encodes CASSVEPRRTSGSQSYNEQFF. The J gene is TRBJ2-1, the V gene TRBV5-1; 13 bases are shared with TRBD2. The CDR3 runs 21 residues. Germline V lookup: CDR1 SGHRS, CDR2 YFSETQ. V dropped 4 bases and J dropped 1; count of bases not matched to a gene: 17.

This chain uses TRBV5-1 with TRBJ2-2; TRBD1 agrees at 7 bases. The CDR3 has 15 residues. In germline, CDR1 is SGHRS, CDR2 YFSETQ. V lost 1 base and J lost 6; bases outside the gene matches: 6. In nucleotides, the CDR3 is TGCGCCAGCAGCTTGAGACAGGGTGAGGCCGGGGAGCTGTTTTTT. It codes for CASSLRQGEAGELFF.

V and J are TRBV30 and TRBJ2-2; 8 bases line up with TRBD2. The CDR3 runs 14 residues. CDR1 is GTSNPN and CDR2 is SVGIG in the germline V gene (reference sequence). Trimming took 4 bases from V and 4 from J; bases not matched to a gene: 5. The CDR3 is CAWNGLAGTGELFF. CDR3 bases: TGTGCCTGGAACGGACTAGCTGGCACCGGGGAGCTGTTTTTT.

This clonotype has just a few counts. CDR3: CASRLQGAPAKNIQYF. The CDR3 nucleotides read TGTGCCAGCAGATTACAGGGGGCGCCGGCCAAAAACATTCAGTACTTC. The chain recombines TRBV6-5 with TRBJ2-4; 9 bases agree with TRBD1. The germline V gene has CDR1 MNHEY and CDR2 SVGAGI. This CDR3 contains 16 residues. Trimming removed 6 bases from V and 1 base from J; junction bases left unmatched: 7.

In its sample, this clonotype was seen a few times. The rearrangement uses TRBV20-1 and TRBJ2-7, with D uncertain. Trimming left V 6 bases short and J 5 bases short, with 11 bases between. The length of the CDR3 is 11 residues. The germline gives CDR1 DFQATT, CDR2 SNEGSKA (reference sequence). The CDR3 nucleotides read TGCAGTGCCCTAGATAGCAACGAGCAGTACTTC. As protein: CSALDSNEQYF.

This clonotype was seen a few times. V usage is TRBV12-5 and J usage is TRBJ2-5; a possible D gene is TRBD1 (5 bases). CDR1 and CDR2 from the germline V gene are LGHNT and FRNRAP. Trimming cost V 5 bases and J 5 bases, with 9 bases left between them. This CDR3 is 12 amino acids long. For the CDR3, the DNA is TGTGCTAGTGGTAGCAGGGATGAGACCCAGTACTTC. Translation gives CASGSRDETQYF.

This clonotype was detected many times. CDR3 residues: CASSQDLGLSYNEQFF. As DNA, the CDR3 is TGTGCCAGCAGCCAAGATCTCGGACTCTCGTACAATGAGCAGTTCTTC. The V call is TRBV3-1, the J call TRBJ2-1; maybe TRBD2 (5 bases). The CDR3 is made up of 16 amino acids. The germline CDR1 and CDR2 sequences are LGHDT and YNNKEL (reference sequence). V lost 0 bases, J lost 4 bases, and 13 bases lay in between.

This clonotype has at least ten counts. This chain links TRBV3-1 with TRBJ1-3; D unclear. The CDR3 contains 15 residues. Trimming pared 0 bases from V and 0 bases from J, leaving 6 bases between. The germline gives CDR1 LGHDT, CDR2 YNNKEL (reference sequence). The CDR3 protein is CASSQDGISGNTIYF. In DNA form, the CDR3 reads TGTGCCAGCAGCCAAGACGGAATCTCTGGAAACACCATATATTTT. Full variable domain (missing parts from reference TRBV3-1 and TRBJ1-3): DTAVSQTPKYLVTQMGNDKSIKCEQNLGHDTMYWYKQDSKKFLKIMFSYNNKELIINETVPNRFSPKSPDKAHLNLHINSLELGDSAVYFCASSQDGISGNTIYFGEGSWLTVV.

The chain joins TRBV6-5 to TRBJ1-1; D gene uncertain. The germline V gene has CDR1 MNHEY and CDR2 SVGAGI. Deletions cut 0 bases from V and 1 base from J, with 9 bases between. This CDR3 comprises 15 residues. The chain's CDR3 is CASSYSGQANTEAFF. As DNA, the CDR3 is TGTGCCAGCAGTTACTCAGGGCAGGCGAACACTGAAGCTTTCTTT.

The chain recombines TRBV5-1 with TRBJ1-6; no reliable D call. Germline V gene lookup returns CDR1 SGHRS and CDR2 YFSETQ. The CDR3 spans 14 residues. Trimming cost V 0 bases and J 6 bases, with 7 bases left between them. This CDR3 is CASSLEALNSPLHF. The CDR3 DNA follows: TGCGCCAGCAGCTTGGAGGCCCTTAATTCACCCCTCCACTTT.

This clonotype was counted a single time. This may stem from a read error, because a much larger clone lies one nucleotide away. The chain uses TRBV12-3 or TRBV12-4 and TRBJ2-4; 7 positions match TRBD1. CDR3 length: 13 residues. The CDR3 loop is CACSLSQGNIQYF. The DNA for the CDR3 is TGTGCCTGCAGTTTATCACAGGGGAACATTCAGTACTTC.